These 5 T cell receptor beta chains were sequenced from one sample in a study of human T cells and chemical hapten exposure. TCRdb re-analysed the RACE reads in MiXCR, keeping a single row per CDR3 protein. The sample carries roughly 100,000 distinct CDR3 sequences, roughly 10% recorded once. Sample time point: pre-sensitization, week 0. Treatment specified: therapeutic diphenylcyclopropenone sensitization with weekly scalp DPC. The specimen was whole blood, collected in connection with sensitization to the hapten diphenylcyclopropenone (DPC). The receptors stem from a woman in her sixties or seventies with alopecia areata. Some clones in this sample may be carry-over from other donors' samples.

V is TRBV5-4 and J is TRBJ2-7; 9 bases line up with TRBD2. Germline V lookup: CDR1 SGHNT, CDR2 YYREEE (reference sequence). The trim removed 4 bases at V and 3 bases at J, leaving 8 bases unmatched. CDR3 length equals 15 residues. CDR3 sequence: CASSLDGLAIYEQYF. The DNA for the CDR3 is TGTGCCAGCAGCCTGGACGGACTAGCGATCTACGAGCAGTACTTC.

This clonotype turned up a few times. CDR3 region: CASSLKGQGVSGANVLTF. In nucleotides, the CDR3 is TGTGCCAGCAGCTTAAAGGGACAGGGGGTTTCTGGGGCCAACGTCCTGACTTTC. The chain has TRBV7-9 and TRBJ2-6; 11 nucleotides align to TRBD1. V lost 2 bases, J lost 1 base, and 4 bases stayed unmatched. The CDR3 runs to 18 residues. Per germline, CDR1 SEHNR and CDR2 FQNEAQ (reference sequence).

This clonotype has a handful of counts. This chain connects TRBV5-1 to TRBJ1-3; D remains ambiguous. The CDR3 totals 14 residues. Germline values: CDR1 SGHRS, CDR2 YFSETQ. Trimming took off 0 bases at V and 4 bases at J, with 8 bases between the two ends. CDR3 region: CASSLGLAGNTIYF. The CDR3 DNA is TGCGCCAGCAGCTTGGGATTGGCAGGAAACACCATATATTTT.

In this sample, this clonotype turned up a few times. The rearrangement uses TRBV11-1 and TRBJ2-3, with D maybe TRBD2 (6 bases). V was trimmed by 5 bases and J by 4 bases, leaving 16 bases between them. Looked up from germline, CDR1 is SGHAT and CDR2 is FQDESV (reference sequence). This CDR3 has 15 amino acids. The chain's CDR3 is CASSKGTLISDTQYF. The CDR3 DNA sequence: TGTGCCAGCAGCAAAGGGACTCTTATTTCAGATACGCAGTATTTT.

This clonotype showed up just a few times. V usage is TRBV29-1 and J usage is TRBJ2-7; TRBD1 agrees at 7 bases. Germline assignment: CDR1 SQVTM and CDR2 ANQGSEA. The ends lost 7 bases at V and 2 bases at J; junction bases unmatched: 8. The CDR3 covers 13 residues. This chain's CDR3 is CSAARGQPYEQYF. The DNA for the CDR3 is TGCAGCGCGGCCCGGGGACAGCCCTACGAGCAGTACTTC.